Each of the 32 T cell receptor beta chains below was sequenced from the same sample in a study of regulatory T cells in long-lasting Graves disease (dated by TCRdb to the early 2020s). Taken with the paper, the label for time point translates to: newly diagnosed GD, antithyroid drugs for less than 3 months. RNA was extracted from PBMCs in TRIzol for both TCR sequencing and RNA sequencing. To prepare the library, multiplex PCR was applied. The instrument was an Illumina HiSeq 4000. TCR beta libraries were built with iRepertoire HTBI primers and Arm-PCR amplification of CDR3 regions. TCRdb cleaned the public reads at Q25 with fastp, built clones with MiXCR and kept in-frame beta chains. Identical CDR3 proteins give one entry, which carries the most common genes and DNA. The sample table records roughly 420,000 distinct CDR3 sequences; 11% to 15% of these occur just once. The ten largest clones add up to approximately 19% of the sample.

A further study also used this sample, focusing on T cells in Graves' hyperthyroidism and ophthalmopathy.

The source material was peripheral blood mononuclear cells (PBMCs), sampled at new diagnosis, from a patient treated with antithyroid drugs. The source is a woman aged 50 to 60 with Graves disease. Donor details come from another sample of the same person, matched by shared clones.

V usage is TRBV11-2 and J usage is TRBJ2-6; weak D call: TRBD1 (5 bases). Germline V CDR1 and CDR2: SGHAT, FQNNGV. The CDR3 contains 17 residues. V gave up 4 bases and J gave up 1 base, with 14 bases separating them. CDR3 residues: CASSSWTRPSGANVLTF. CDR3 nucleotide sequence: TGTGCCAGCAGCTCGTGGACAAGGCCTTCTGGGGCCAACGTCCTGACTTTC.

This clonotype was seen more than once but under ten times. CDR3 sequence (DNA): TGTGCGAACTCGAGATCTGGGGCCAACGTCCTGACTTTC. Its translation: CANSRSGANVLTF. The chain carries TRBV12-3 or TRBV12-4 and TRBJ2-6; D gene uncertain. The CDR3 length is 13 residues.

This clonotype showed up many times. The rearrangement joins TRBV13 to TRBJ2-7; 9 nucleotides agree with TRBD2. CDR3 length equals 15 residues. Germline V gene lookup returns CDR1 PRHDT and CDR2 FYEKMQ (reference sequence). After removal of 7 bases from V and 1 base from J, the junction contained 8 bases not matched to a gene. Here the CDR3 reads CASTPGGLASYEQYF. In nucleotides, the CDR3 is TGTGCCAGCACCCCAGGGGGACTAGCATCCTACGAGCAGTACTTC.

The chain employs TRBV12-3 or TRBV12-4 and TRBJ2-7, with TRBD2 matching over 9 bases. This CDR3 has 17 amino acids. Unmatched junction bases numbered 15, after V lost 6 bases and J lost 3 bases. DNA for the CDR3: TGTGCCAGCAGCCCGGGGGGTAGCGGGAGTCCCCTCTACGAGCAGTACTTC. Its protein is CASSPGGSGSPLYEQYF.

This clonotype occurred many times. The V gene is TRBV2, the J gene TRBJ2-3; TRBD2 is a possible D gene (6 bases). CDR1 and CDR2 (germline): SNHLY, FYNNEI. V was shortened by 3 bases and J by 2 bases, with 15 bases between the two germline ends. The CDR3 spans 16 residues. The CDR3 reads CASSDSLALSTDTQYF. The CDR3 nucleotides are TGTGCCAGCAGTGACTCACTAGCTCTATCCACAGATACGCAGTATTTT. The entire variable domain, with the rest obtained from reference TRBV2 and TRBJ2-3, is as follows: EPEVTQTPSHQVTQMGQEVILRCVPISNHLYFYWYRQILGQKVEFLVSFYNNEISEKSEIFDDQFSVERPDGSNFTLKIRSTKLEDSAMYFCASSDSLALSTDTQYFGPGTRLTVL.

The table lists this clonotype with a few counts. CDR3 in amino acids: CASRLAGAPGELFF. As DNA, the CDR3 is TGTGCCAGCAGACTAGCGGGAGCCCCCGGGGAGCTGTTTTTT. The V call is TRBV27, the J call TRBJ2-2; 11 bases agree with TRBD2. This CDR3 contains 14 residues. Per the germline V gene, CDR1 is MNHEY and CDR2 is SMNVEV (reference sequence). The junction had 3 bases not matched to a gene; V was cut back by 6 bases and J by 6 bases.

This clonotype was seen at least ten times. The chain uses TRBV12-3 or TRBV12-4 and TRBJ2-1; 7 nucleotides line up with TRBD2. The junction had 12 bases not matched to a gene; V was cut back by 5 bases and J by 5 bases. The CDR3 covers 16 residues. Here the CDR3 reads CASSGVGRALDNEQFF. In DNA, the CDR3 is TGTGCCAGCAGTGGGGTAGGGAGGGCACTGGACAATGAGCAGTTCTTC.

This clonotype showed up many times. J is TRBJ2-1 and V is TRBV18; TRBD2 aligns across 7 bases. The ends lost 6 bases at V and 0 bases at J; junction bases unmatched: 11. Looked up from germline, CDR1 is KGHSH and CDR2 is LQKENI. The CDR3 sequence is 17 residues long. CDR3 sequence (DNA): TGTGCCAGCTCCCTGGTAGATGCGGGAGTCTCCTACAATGAGCAGTTCTTC. Amino acid sequence: CASSLVDAGVSYNEQFF.

Concerning this clonotype: Relative to the germline gene, one junction end is altered; a read error may explain this. V is TRBV6-2 or TRBV6-3 and J is TRBJ2-7; the match to TRBD2 covers 9 bases. Germline loops: CDR1 MNHEY, CDR2 SVGEGT. The CDR3 is made up of 15 amino acids. The CDR3 coding sequence is TGTGCCAGCAGTCTCCAAGCGGGAGGCCCCTACGAGCTGTACTTC. Translating gives CASSLQAGGPYELYF.

This clonotype was detected many times. V gene TRBV2 combines with J gene TRBJ1-4; 7 bases line up with TRBD1. The CDR3 length is 12 residues. Germline CDR1 is SNHLY and CDR2 is FYNNEI. V was pared by 7 bases and J by 5 bases, with 1 base of the junction left unmatched. CDR3 sequence: CASKDRNEKLFF. CDR3 bases: TGTGCCAGCAAGGACAGGAATGAAAAACTGTTTTTT.

A word on this clonotype: A much larger clone differs from this one at a single base, so this may be a read error. This chain joins TRBV5-1 and TRBJ2-5; 9 nucleotides match TRBD2. The assigned J gene may be wrong: the sequence end matches TRBJ2-1 better. Germline V CDR1 and CDR2: SGHRS, YFSETQ. The CDR3 spans 15 residues. This CDR3 reads CASSNLAGTYNGQFF. The CDR3, as DNA: TGCGCCAGCAGCAACCTAGCGGGAACCTACAATGGGCAGTTCTTC.

Ten or more counts support this clonotype. CDR3 sequence reads: CASSRSGIDNEQFF. CDR3 coding DNA: TGTGCCAGCAGCCGTAGCGGAATAGACAATGAGCAGTTCTTC. The chain carries TRBV3-1 and TRBJ2-1; the D gene is possibly TRBD2 (6 bases). Germline V lookup: CDR1 LGHDT, CDR2 YNNKEL (reference sequence). V lost 4 bases and J 5 bases, leaving 12 bases between the germline ends. The CDR3 loop spans 14 amino acids.

This clonotype was counted a few times. A read error may account for a junction end that differs from germline. V gene TRBV6-4 combines with J gene TRBJ2-7; no definite D call. Germline V gene lookup returns CDR1 MRHNA and CDR2 SNTAGT. This CDR3 comprises 16 residues. The CDR3 region is CASSYSGVGLGYEQYF. CDR3 nucleotide sequence: TGTGCCAGCAGTTACTCTGGTGTTGGGTTGGGCTACGAGCAGTACTTC.

V usage is TRBV6-5 and J usage is TRBJ2-7; D uncertain. The CDR3 totals 16 residues. Trimming removed 0 bases at V and 2 bases at J, with 14 bases between. Germline V gene sequence: CDR1 MNHEY, CDR2 SVGAGI. The CDR3 sequence is CASSYSHERGPYEQYF. In DNA form, the CDR3 reads TGTGCCAGCAGTTACTCACACGAGCGAGGTCCCTACGAGCAGTACTTC.

This chain joins TRBV10-2 and TRBJ1-1, with D possibly TRBD1 on 6 matching bases. The germline V and J ends were trimmed by 3 bases and 8 bases, with 25 bases remaining between them. Looked up from germline, CDR1 is WSHSY and CDR2 is SAAADI. This CDR3 has 17 amino acids. For the CDR3, the DNA is TGCGCCAGCAGTGACCCCTACAAGACAGGTACTGCCACCGAAGCTTTCTTT. Its translation is CASSDPYKTGTATEAFF.

Of note for this clonotype: This may come from a read error, since a much larger clone is one base off. The rearrangement links TRBV28 to TRBJ1-1; D not certain. CDR3 length: 10 amino acids. CDR1 and CDR2 (germline): MDHEN, SYDVKM. V was trimmed by 8 bases and J by 9 bases, leaving 10 bases between them. The chain's CDR3 is CASRSRKAFF. The CDR3 bases are TGTGCCAGCCGGTCCAGGAAAGCTTTCTTT. Variable domain in full (rest from reference TRBV28 and TRBJ1-1): DVKVTQSSRYLVKRTGEKVFLECVQDMDHENMFWYRQDPGLGLRLIYFSYDVKMKEKGDIPEGYSVSREKKERFSLILESASTNQTSMYLCASRSRKAFFGQGTRLTVV.

A few counts support this clonotype. The V gene is TRBV7-2, the J gene TRBJ2-3; TRBD2 aligns across 7 bases. Germline V lookup: CDR1 SGHTA, CDR2 FQGNSA. The V segment lost 5 bases and the J segment 5 bases; nucleotides outside the gene matches: 13. The length of the CDR3 is 16 residues. The CDR3 here is CASSLFGATGGDTQYF. Written as DNA, the CDR3 is TGTGCCAGCAGCCTCTTTGGAGCGACGGGGGGAGATACGCAGTATTTT.

Many counts were recorded for this clonotype. The chain combines TRBV28 with TRBJ2-2; TRBD1 agrees at 7 bases. Germline-derived CDR1 and CDR2 are MDHEN and SYDVKM. This CDR3 contains 13 residues. With 7 bases clipped from V and 6 bases from J, the junction kept 5 bases outside the gene matches. As DNA, the CDR3 is TGTGCCAGCACCCGACAGGGAGCCGGGGAGCTGTTTTTT. It yields the protein CASTRQGAGELFF.

The CDR3, as DNA: TGTGCCAGTAGTATGAGGGGGACCGGGGAGCTGTTTTTT. Translating it yields CASSMRGTGELFF. The chain is built from TRBV19 and TRBJ2-2; D is possibly TRBD1 (6 bases). Trimming stripped 3 bases from V and 5 bases from J, with 7 bases between. The CDR3 has 13 residues. Germline V gene sequence: CDR1 LNHDA, CDR2 SQIVND (reference sequence).

This clonotype has only a few counts. The chain links TRBV28 to TRBJ2-3; D is perhaps TRBD2 (6 bases). The CDR3 contains 16 residues. Germline loops: CDR1 MDHEN, CDR2 SYDVKM. Deletions cut 4 bases from V and 2 bases from J, with 16 bases between. The chain's CDR3 is CASSYPPGLVTDTQYF. The CDR3 DNA reads TGTGCCAGCAGTTACCCCCCGGGACTCGTCACAGATACGCAGTATTTT.

This clonotype was found many times. CDR3 bases: TGTGCCAGCTCACCAGACGAGGCTGGTGGCTACACCTTC. Translated: CASSPDEAGGYTF. V gene TRBV18 combines with J gene TRBJ1-2; D not resolved. V gave up 2 bases and J gave up 7 bases, with 11 bases separating them. Per the germline V gene, CDR1 is KGHSH and CDR2 is LQKENI. The CDR3 sequence is 13 residues long. Drawing the rest from reference TRBV18 and TRBJ1-2, the complete variable domain is NAGVMQNPRHLVRRRGQEARLRCSPMKGHSHVYWYRQLPEEGLKFMVYLQKENIIDESGMPKERFSAEFPKEGPSILRIQQVVRGDSAAYFCASSPDEAGGYTFGSGTRLTVV.

J is TRBJ2-4 and V is TRBV18; TRBD1 matches at 8 bases. V lost 0 bases to trimming and J lost 1 base; unmatched junction nucleotides: 2. The CDR3 extends over 16 amino acids. CDR1 and CDR2 (germline): KGHSH, LQKENI. The chain's CDR3 is CASSPPTGEAKNIQYF. In DNA form, the CDR3 reads TGTGCCAGCTCACCACCGACAGGGGAGGCCAAAAACATTCAGTACTTC.

V gene TRBV6-2 or TRBV6-3 combines with J gene TRBJ2-3; 8 bases line up with TRBD2. V was clipped by 5 bases and J by 5 bases; unmatched bases: 9. Germline CDR1 and CDR2: MNHEY and SVGEGT. The CDR3 spans 15 residues. The CDR3 coding sequence is TGTGCCAGCAGTGAAGCAGCGGGAGCGGGAGATACGCAGTATTTT. It codes for CASSEAAGAGDTQYF.

This clonotype was recorded at least ten times. This chain connects TRBV30 to TRBJ2-1; 8 bases align to TRBD2. The CDR3 loop spans 12 amino acids. V gave up 8 bases and J gave up 12 bases; unmatched junction bases: 12. Germline V lookup: CDR1 GTSNPN, CDR2 SVGIG (reference sequence). This chain's CDR3 is CAHEESGGRQFF. The CDR3 DNA follows: TGTGCCCACGAAGAAAGCGGGGGCAGGCAGTTCTTC.

The chain couples TRBV4-1 to TRBJ2-7; TRBD2 matches at 7 bases. From germline, CDR1 is MGHRA and CDR2 YSYEKL. J was trimmed by 2 bases and V by 2 bases; bases with no gene match: 6. The CDR3 has 15 residues. As DNA, the CDR3 is TGCGCCAGCAGCCAACAAGAGGGAGGGCCCTACGAGCAGTACTTC. Its protein product is CASSQQEGGPYEQYF.

This clonotype was counted a few times. The V and J genes are TRBV6-5 and TRBJ1-3; no clear D. V was cut by 2 bases and J by 3 bases, with 8 bases left in between. CDR1 is MNHEY and CDR2 is SVGAGI in the germline V gene. The CDR3 runs to 14 residues. The CDR3 DNA follows: TGTGCCAGCAGTTACACCGCCCATGGAAACACCATATATTTT. This sequence encodes CASSYTAHGNTIYF.

The chain couples TRBV10-2 to TRBJ2-7, with D tentatively TRBD1 (5 bases). This CDR3 is 17 amino acids long. Trimming stripped 0 bases from V and 7 bases from J, with 22 bases between. Germline values: CDR1 WSHSY, CDR2 SAAADI. CDR3 loop: CASSESLFGANVLEQYF. The CDR3 bases are TGCGCCAGCAGTGAGTCGCTTTTTGGGGCTAACGTTCTGGAGCAGTACTTC.

This clonotype was found many times. The J gene is TRBJ1-5, the V gene TRBV6-1; TRBD1 matches at 7 bases. The CDR3 spans 15 residues. Trimming removed 3 bases from V and 3 bases from J; junction bases left unmatched: 5. Germline assignment: CDR1 MNHNS and CDR2 SASEGT. The CDR3 DNA reads as TGTGCCAGCAGTGATAAGACAGGGATCAATCAGCCCCAGCATTTT. It codes for CASSDKTGINQPQHF.

This clonotype showed up many times. The chain has TRBV2 and TRBJ2-1, with no clear D. V lost 9 bases and J 0 bases, leaving 12 bases between the germline ends. Germline assignment: CDR1 SNHLY and CDR2 FYNNEI. The CDR3 is made up of 14 amino acids. DNA for the CDR3: TGTGCCAGTCAGGATCCCAGCTCCTACAATGAGCAGTTCTTC. Translating gives CASQDPSSYNEQFF.

This clonotype appeared a few times. V and J are TRBV18 and TRBJ2-7, with 8 bases matching TRBD1. The CDR3 is 16 residues long. J gave up 9 bases and V 4 bases, and 17 bases lay outside the gene matches. In germline, CDR1 is KGHSH, CDR2 LQKENI. CDR3 sequence: CASSHNGQGRAGGQYF. The DNA of the CDR3 is TGTGCCAGCTCACACAATGGACAGGGACGAGCCGGAGGGCAGTACTTC.

This clonotype was detected ten times or more. V usage is TRBV20-1 and J usage is TRBJ2-7, with D tentatively TRBD2 (5 bases). The V gene's germline CDR1 is DFQATT and CDR2 SNEGSKA (reference sequence). V lost 4 bases to trimming and J lost 0 bases, with 16 bases between them. The CDR3 is 15 amino acids. The CDR3 region is CSATSPDLSSYEQYF. In DNA, the CDR3 is TGCAGTGCTACCTCTCCGGACTTGAGCTCCTACGAGCAGTACTTC.

This clonotype was detected ten times or more. The chain employs TRBV11-2 and TRBJ1-2; 11 bases match TRBD1. The CDR3 runs 14 residues. Germline V gene data show CDR1 as SGHAT and CDR2 as FQNNGV. V was clipped by 0 bases and J by 8 bases; unmatched bases: 2. For the CDR3, the DNA is TGTGCCAGCAGCTTAGAGGGACAGGGGGGAGGCTACACCTTC. Encoded protein: CASSLEGQGGGYTF.